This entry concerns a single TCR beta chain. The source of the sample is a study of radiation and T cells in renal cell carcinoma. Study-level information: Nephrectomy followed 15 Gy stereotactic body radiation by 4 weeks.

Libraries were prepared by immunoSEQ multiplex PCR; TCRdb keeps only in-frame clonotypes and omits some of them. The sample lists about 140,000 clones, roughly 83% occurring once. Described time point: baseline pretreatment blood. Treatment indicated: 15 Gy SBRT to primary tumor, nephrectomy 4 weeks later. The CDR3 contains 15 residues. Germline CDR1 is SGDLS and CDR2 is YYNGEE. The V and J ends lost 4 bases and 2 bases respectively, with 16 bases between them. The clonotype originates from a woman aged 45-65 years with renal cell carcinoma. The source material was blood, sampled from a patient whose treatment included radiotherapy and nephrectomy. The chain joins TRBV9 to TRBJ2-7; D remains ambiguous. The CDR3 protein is CASSPRSSTTYEQYF. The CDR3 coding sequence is TGTGCCAGCAGCCCTCGCAGTAGCACCACCTACGAGCAGTACTTC.